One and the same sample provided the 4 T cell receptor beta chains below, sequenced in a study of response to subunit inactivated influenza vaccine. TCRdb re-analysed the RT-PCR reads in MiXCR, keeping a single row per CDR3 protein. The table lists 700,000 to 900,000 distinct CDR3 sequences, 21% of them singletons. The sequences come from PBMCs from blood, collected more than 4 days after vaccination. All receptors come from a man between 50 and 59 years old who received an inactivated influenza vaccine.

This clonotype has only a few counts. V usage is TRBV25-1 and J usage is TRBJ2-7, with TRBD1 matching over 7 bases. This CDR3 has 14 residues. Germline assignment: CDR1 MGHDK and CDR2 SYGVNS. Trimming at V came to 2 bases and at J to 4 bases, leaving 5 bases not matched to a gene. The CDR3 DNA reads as TGTGCCAGCAGTGAACCCGGGACAGAATACGAGCAGTACTTC. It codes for CASSEPGTEYEQYF.

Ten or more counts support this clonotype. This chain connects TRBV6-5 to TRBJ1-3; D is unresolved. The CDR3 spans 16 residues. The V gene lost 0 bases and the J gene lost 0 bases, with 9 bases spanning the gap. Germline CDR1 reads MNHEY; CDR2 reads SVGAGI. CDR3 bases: TGTGCCAGCAGTTACTCGCCAGGCCGCTCTGGAAACACCATATATTTT. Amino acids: CASSYSPGRSGNTIYF.

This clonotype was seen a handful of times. The CDR3 loop is CASSLPPDNEQFF. In DNA form, the CDR3 reads TGTGCCAGCAGCCTCCCGCCGGACAATGAGCAGTTCTTC. The chain is built from TRBV7-9 and TRBJ2-1; D call uncertain. This CDR3 contains 13 residues. V dropped 5 bases and J dropped 5 bases, with 10 bases sitting between them. Germline V lookup: CDR1 SEHNR, CDR2 FQNEAQ (reference sequence).

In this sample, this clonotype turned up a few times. CDR3 protein: CSARPGSSSYEQYF. The CDR3 DNA follows: TGCAGTGCTAGGCCGGGCAGCAGCTCCTACGAGCAGTACTTC. The V call is TRBV20-1, the J call TRBJ2-7; D uncertain. This CDR3 is built from 14 residues. Germline values: CDR1 DFQATT, CDR2 SNEGSKA (reference sequence). Trimming left V 3 bases short and J 0 bases short, with 12 bases between.